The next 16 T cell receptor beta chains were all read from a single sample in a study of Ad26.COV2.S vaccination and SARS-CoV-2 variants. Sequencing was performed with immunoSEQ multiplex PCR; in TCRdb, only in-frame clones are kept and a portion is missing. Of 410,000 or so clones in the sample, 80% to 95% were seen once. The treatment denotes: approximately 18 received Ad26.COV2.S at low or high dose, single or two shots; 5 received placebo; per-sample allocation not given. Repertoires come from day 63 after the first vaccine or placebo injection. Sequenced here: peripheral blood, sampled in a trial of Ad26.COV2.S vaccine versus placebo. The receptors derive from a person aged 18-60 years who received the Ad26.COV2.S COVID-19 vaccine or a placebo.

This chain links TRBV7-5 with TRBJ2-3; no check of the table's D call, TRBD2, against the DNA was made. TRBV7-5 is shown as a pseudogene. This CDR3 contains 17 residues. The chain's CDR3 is CARSLGTSGMGTDTQYF. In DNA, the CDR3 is TGTGCCAGAAGCTTGGGGACTAGCGGGATGGGTACAGATACGCAGTATTTT.

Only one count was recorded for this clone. CDR3 loop: CASSQTKMAGSYNEQFF. Here the CDR3 DNA reads TGCGCCAGCAGCCAAACTAAAATGGCGGGCTCCTACAATGAGCAGTTCTTC. The chain recombines TRBV4-3 with TRBJ2-1; a possible D gene is TRBD2 (5 bases). V gave up 2 bases and J gave up 0 bases, with 14 bases separating them. Per germline, CDR1 LGHNA and CDR2 YSLEER. CDR3 length: 17 residues.

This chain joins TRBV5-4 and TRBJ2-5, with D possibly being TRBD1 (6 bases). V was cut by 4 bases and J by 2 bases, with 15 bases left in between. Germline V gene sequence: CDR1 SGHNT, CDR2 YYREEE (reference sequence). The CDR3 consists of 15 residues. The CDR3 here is CASSKTGRVQETQYF. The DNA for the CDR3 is TGTGCCAGCAGCAAAACAGGGCGAGTACAAGAGACCCAGTACTTC.

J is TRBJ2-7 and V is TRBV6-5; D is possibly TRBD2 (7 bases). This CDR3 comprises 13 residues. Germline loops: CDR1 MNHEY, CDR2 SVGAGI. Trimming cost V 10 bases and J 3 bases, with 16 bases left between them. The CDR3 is CATGGEAIYEQYF. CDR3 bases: TGTGCCACGGGGGGCGAAGCCATCTACGAGCAGTACTTC.

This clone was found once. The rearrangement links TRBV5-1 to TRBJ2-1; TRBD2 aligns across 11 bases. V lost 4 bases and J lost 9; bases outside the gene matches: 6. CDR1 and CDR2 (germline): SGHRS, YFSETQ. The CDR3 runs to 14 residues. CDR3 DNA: TGCGCCAGCAGCCCAACTAGCGGGAGCGGTGAGCAGTTCTTC. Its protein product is CASSPTSGSGEQFF.

This CDR3 reads CASSVGASTGELFF. The CDR3, as DNA: TGTGCCAGCAGCGTTGGAGCTAGCACCGGGGAGCTGTTTTTT. This chain joins TRBV11-3 and TRBJ2-2; no reliable D call. Germline V gene sequence: CDR1 SGHNT, CDR2 YENEEA. This CDR3 is built from 14 residues. Deletions cut 5 bases from V and 4 bases from J, with 11 bases between. Drawing the rest from reference TRBV11-3 and TRBJ2-2, the complete variable domain is EAGVVQSPRYKIIEKKQPVAFWCNPISGHNTLYWYLQNLGQGPELLIRYENEEAVDDSQLPKDRFSAERLKGVDSTLKIQPAELGDSAVYLCASSVGASTGELFFGEGSRLTVL.

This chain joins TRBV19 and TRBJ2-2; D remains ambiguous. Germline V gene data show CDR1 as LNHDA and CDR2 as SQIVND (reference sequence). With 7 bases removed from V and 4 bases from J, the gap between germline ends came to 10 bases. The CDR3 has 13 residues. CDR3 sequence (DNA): TGTGCCAGTACCAATTTTCCCACCGGGGAGCTGTTTTTT. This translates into CASTNFPTGELFF.

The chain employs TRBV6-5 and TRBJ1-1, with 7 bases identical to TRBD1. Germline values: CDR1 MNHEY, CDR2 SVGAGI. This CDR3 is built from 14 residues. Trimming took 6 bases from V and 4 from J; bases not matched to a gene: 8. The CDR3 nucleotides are TGTGCCAGCAGCCTACAGGGGTTGGGCACTGAAGCTTTCTTT. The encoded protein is CASSLQGLGTEAFF.

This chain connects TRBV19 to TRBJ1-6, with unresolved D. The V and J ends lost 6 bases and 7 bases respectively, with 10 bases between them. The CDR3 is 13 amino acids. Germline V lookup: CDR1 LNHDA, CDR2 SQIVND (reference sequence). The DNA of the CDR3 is TGTGCCAGTAGCACCGGACTCAATTCACCCCTCCACTTT. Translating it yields CASSTGLNSPLHF.

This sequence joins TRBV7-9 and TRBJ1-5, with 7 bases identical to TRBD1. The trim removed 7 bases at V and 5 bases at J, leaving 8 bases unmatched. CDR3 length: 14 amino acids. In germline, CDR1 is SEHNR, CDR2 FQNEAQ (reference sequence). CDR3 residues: CASKGAGGDQPQHF. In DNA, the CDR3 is TGTGCCAGCAAAGGGGCAGGGGGTGATCAGCCCCAGCATTTT.

The CDR3 reads CASSPSDFTDTQYF. The CDR3 bases are TGTGCCAGCAGTCCTAGCGACTTCACAGATACGCAGTATTTT. This chain links TRBV27 with TRBJ2-3, with D maybe TRBD2 (6 bases). V shed 5 bases and J shed 2 bases, with 11 bases lying between them. Germline-derived CDR1 and CDR2 are MNHEY and SMNVEV (reference sequence). The CDR3 loop spans 14 amino acids.

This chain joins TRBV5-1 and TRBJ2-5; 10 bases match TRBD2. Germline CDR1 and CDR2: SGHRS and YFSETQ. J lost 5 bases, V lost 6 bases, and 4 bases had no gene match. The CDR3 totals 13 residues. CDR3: CASIPAGGETQYF. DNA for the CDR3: TGCGCCAGCATCCCAGCGGGAGGGGAGACCCAGTACTTC.

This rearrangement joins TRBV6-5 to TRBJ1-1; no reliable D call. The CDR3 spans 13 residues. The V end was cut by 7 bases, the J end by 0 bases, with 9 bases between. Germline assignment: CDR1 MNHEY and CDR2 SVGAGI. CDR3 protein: CASKRSMNTEAFF. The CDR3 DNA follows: TGTGCCAGCAAACGATCCATGAACACTGAAGCTTTCTTT.

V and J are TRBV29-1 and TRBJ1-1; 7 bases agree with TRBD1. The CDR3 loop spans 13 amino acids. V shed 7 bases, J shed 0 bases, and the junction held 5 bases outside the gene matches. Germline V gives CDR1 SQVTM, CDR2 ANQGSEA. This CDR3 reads CSARDSMNTEAFF. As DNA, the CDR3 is TGCAGCGCCCGGGACAGCATGAACACTGAAGCTTTCTTT.

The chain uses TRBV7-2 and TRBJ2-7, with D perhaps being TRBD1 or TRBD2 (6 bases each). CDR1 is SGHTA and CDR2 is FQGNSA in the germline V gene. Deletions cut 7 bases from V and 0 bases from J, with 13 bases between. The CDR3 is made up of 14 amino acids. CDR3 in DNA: TGTGCCAGCACCCCGAGGGGGGCCTCCTACGAGCAGTACTTC. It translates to CASTPRGASYEQYF. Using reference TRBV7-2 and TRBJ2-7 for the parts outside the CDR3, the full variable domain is GAGVSQSPSNKVTEKGKDVELRCDPISGHTALYWYRQSLGQGLEFLIYFQGNSAPDKSGLPSDRFSAERTGGSVSTLTIQRTQQEDSAVYLCASTPRGASYEQYFGPGTRLTVT.

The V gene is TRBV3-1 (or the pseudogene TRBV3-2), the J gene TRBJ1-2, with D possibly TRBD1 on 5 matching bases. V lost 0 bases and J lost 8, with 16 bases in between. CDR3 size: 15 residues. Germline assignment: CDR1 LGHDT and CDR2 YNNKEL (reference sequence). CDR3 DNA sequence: TGTGCCAGCAGCCAAGATGAAAGGGCTTGGGGGGGCTACACCTTC. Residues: CASSQDERAWGGYTF.